This T cell receptor (beta chain) is drawn from a study of CD8 T cells in ankylosing spondylitis. Study-wide findings and caveats: Characteristic, it appeared, of ankylosing spondylitis blood was a TCR beta motif of roughly 8 highly homologous variants. Disease-linked clones proved CD8+ and comparatively uncommon in peripheral blood. Earlier work had already found some motif variants in reactive arthritis synovial fluid and blood. According to the report, clones linked to the disease were significantly enriched in matched synovial fluid samples taken from ankylosing spondylitis patients.

This clonotype turned up a few times. Its target is unknown. Preparation of TCR beta libraries was done by quantitative 5'-RACE with molecular barcodes. TCRdb re-called the 5' RACE reads with MiXCR, one entry per CDR3 protein. Of 750,000 to 850,000 distinct CDR3 sequences listed, roughly 10% are singletons. The sequence came from a male donor with ankylosing spondylitis. The material sequenced was blood, either unsorted or a sorted T cell fraction (not recorded which).

The CDR3 nucleotides are TGCGCCAGCAGCGTCGGACCCTCGGATGAAAAACTGTTTTTT. Translation gives CASSVGPSDEKLFF. V is TRBV5-1 and J is TRBJ1-4; D is uncertain. This CDR3 has 14 amino acids. Germline V CDR1 and CDR2: SGHRS, YFSETQ. V was cut by 4 bases and J by 6 bases, with 13 bases left in between.